The clone carrying this T cell receptor (beta chain) appeared a single time. Its target is unknown. Sequencing was performed with immunoSEQ multiplex PCR; in TCRdb, only in-frame clones are kept and a portion is missing. The sample holds roughly 2.4 million clones; under 97% are singletons and the top ten take approximately 0.13%. The CDR3 sequence is 20 residues long. The germline CDR1 and CDR2 sequences are MGHRA and YSYEKL. V was trimmed by 1 base and J by 10 bases, leaving 31 bases between them. Caucasian adults residing in Nashville, Tennessee made up all the donors. A CD45RA-negative memory subset and a CD45RA+ naive subset were separated from the CD4+ cells. This entry is derived from a study of shared clonotypes between healthy human individuals. Findings and caveats of the study: Rarefaction showed that sequencing of sorted subsets was incomplete (despite large depth).

The sequence derives from a man younger than 35 in good health. Sequencing was done on a sample of naive CD4+ T cells sorted from blood. As for subset: CD45RA+ positively selected. V usage is TRBV4-1 and J usage is TRBJ1-4; perhaps TRBD1 as D (6 bases). The CDR3 DNA reads as TGCGCCAGCAGCCAAGTATTTCTAAGGGGGGGCTCTGCCAGGACCGGAAAACTGTTTTTT. It encodes CASSQVFLRGGSARTGKLFF.